This is a list of T cell receptor beta chains from one sample in a study of shared clonotypes between healthy human individuals. Profiled with immunoSEQ multiplex PCR; TCRdb holds only in-frame clones, not every one. The sample lists a few hundred thousand clones, about nine tenths occurring once. Sequenced material: memory CD8+ T cells sorted from blood. These receptors originate from a man between 18 and 35 years old in good health. The CDR3 runs from the conserved cysteine through the conserved F or W. The order of the fields is V gene, D gene, clone size, J gene, CDR3 DNA, CDR3 protein. A D gene is named only where the DNA matches it firmly. Some rows have no size entry. The others give once, few or many, or a class for an expanded clone.

TRBV9	TRBD2	once	TRBJ2-7	TGTGCCAGCAGCGTAGATCCAGCGGGAGGCGAGCAGTACTTC	CASSVDPAGGEQYF
TRBV5-1	TRBD1	-	TRBJ2-1	TGCGCCAGCAGCTTGAAGTCGCAGGGGGCGTCTTACAATGAGCAGTTCTTC	CASSLKSQGASYNEQFF
TRBV7-9	TRBD2	-	TRBJ2-3	TGTGCCAGCAGCTTAGCGGGAGGGCCAAATACGCAGTATTTT	CASSLAGGPNTQYF
TRBV30	TRBD1	-	TRBJ2-2	TGTGCCTGGAGTGTAGACAGGGGAGCCGGGGAGCTGTTTTTT	CAWSVDRGAGELFF
TRBV4-3	TRBD1	-	TRBJ2-1	TGCGCCAGCAGCCCACTACAGGGGAAGTACAATGAGCAGTTCTTC	CASSPLQGKYNEQFF
TRBV4-3	-	-	TRBJ2-5	TGCGCCAGCAGCCAAGATTATCTAGCGCCAGAGACCCAGTACTTC	CASSQDYLAPETQYF
TRBV7-9	-	few	TRBJ2-7	TGTGCCAGCAGCTCCCTAGGGGACCCGGCCTACGAGCAGTACTTC	CASSSLGDPAYEQYF
TRBV12-5	-	-	TRBJ2-7	TGTGCTAGTGGTTTGGTACATCACAACTCCTACGAGCAGTACTTC	CASGLVHHNSYEQYF
TRBV9	TRBD2	-	TRBJ2-5	TGTGCCAGCAGCGGCAGCGGGGGAATCCAAGAGACCCAGTACTTC	CASSGSGGIQETQYF
TRBV2	-	-	TRBJ1-1	TGTGCCAGCAGTGAATGGCGGGTTGGGGGAACTGAAGCTTTCTTT	CASSEWRVGGTEAFF
TRBV28	TRBD1	-	TRBJ2-7	TGTGCCAGCACGGGACAGGGGGTACTCTTGGGCGAGCAGTACTTC	CASTGQGVLLGEQYF
TRBV5-1	-	-	TRBJ2-3	TGCGCCAGCAGCCTTGCAGGGGCCAGCACAGATACGCAGTATTTT	CASSLAGASTDTQYF
TRBV7-9	TRBD2	few	TRBJ2-5	TGTGCCAGCAGCTTAACGGAGCGGGGGGCGCAAGAGACCCAGTACTTC	CASSLTERGAQETQYF
TRBV7-2	-	-	TRBJ1-4	TGTGCCAGCAGCTTTGGGGGTTGGGGTGAAAAACTGTTTTTT	CASSFGGWGEKLFF
TRBV5-1	TRBD2	-	TRBJ2-7	TGCGCCAGCAGCTTGGGAGGATTAGCGGGCCTACTCTCCTACGAGCAGTACTTC	CASSLGGLAGLLSYEQYF
TRBV11-2	TRBD2	-	TRBJ2-7	TGTGCCAGCAGCTACGCGGGAGGAACCTACGAGCAGTACTTC	CASSYAGGTYEQYF
TRBV11-2	TRBD2	-	TRBJ2-3	TGTGCCAGCACCAGGGAAGGCGGGGGGTCGGGAGATACGCAGTATTTT	CASTREGGGSGDTQYF
TRBV28	TRBD2	-	TRBJ2-1	TGTGCCAGCAGTTTCCTAGCGGGGTACAATGAGCAGTTCTTC	CASSFLAGYNEQFF
TRBV4-1	-	-	TRBJ1-2	TGCGCCAGCAGCCAATCTGGGGGGCTTGGCTACACCTTC	CASSQSGGLGYTF
TRBV4-3	-	-	TRBJ2-2	TGCGCCAGCAGCCAAGATTTATGGGCCGGGGAGCTGTTTTTT	CASSQDLWAGELFF
TRBV2	-	-	TRBJ2-1	TGTGCCAGCAGTCGGCCGGGCCCCAGTAGCTCCTACAATGAGCAGTTCTTC	CASSRPGPSSSYNEQFF
TRBV11-3	-	-	TRBJ2-2	TGTGCCAGCAGCTTATCAGCTGTAGGTGGGGAGCTGTTTTTT	CASSLSAVGGELFF
TRBV13	-	once	TRBJ1-1	TGTGCCAGCAGCCCCCTAGGGGGGGGCCCTGGGAACACTGAAGCTTTCTTT	CASSPLGGGPGNTEAFF
TRBV5-4	-	-	TRBJ2-7	TGTGCCAGCAGCTTGGGTCCTGGGTACGAGCAGTACTTC	CASSLGPGYEQYF
TRBV5-6	-	-	TRBJ2-7	TGTGCCAGCAGCTCCGACTATTCCTACGAGCAGTACTTC	CASSSDYSYEQYF
TRBV27	-	-	TRBJ1-5	TGTGCCAGCAGTTTATATCCAGCCCTGGGGCCCCAGCATTTT	CASSLYPALGPQHF
TRBV9	TRBD2	-	TRBJ2-5	TGTGCCAGCAGCGAGACTAGCAGTTACCAAGAGACCCAGTACTTC	CASSETSSYQETQYF
TRBV28	-	-	TRBJ1-2	TGTGCCAGCAGTTTCCGGCAGGTTGATGGCTACACCTTC	CASSFRQVDGYTF
TRBV28	-	-	TRBJ1-5	TGTGCCAGCAGTTTGCCGGGACTACTTAGCAATCAGCCCCAGCATTTT	CASSLPGLLSNQPQHF
TRBV7-2	-	-	TRBJ2-5	TGTGCCAGCAGCTTAGGAGGCGGACACCAAGAGACCCAGTACTTC	CASSLGGGHQETQYF
TRBV5-1	-	-	TRBJ1-6	TGCGCCAGCAGCTTGATCAACAGGGATAATTCACCCCTCCACTTT	CASSLINRDNSPLHF
TRBV4-1	-	-	TRBJ2-7	TGCGCCAGCAGCCAAGATAAAATACGGGCTAGCGATGGCTACGAGCAGTACTTC	CASSQDKIRASDGYEQYF
TRBV7-9	-	-	TRBJ1-1	TGTGCCAGCAGCCCTCCCATGGACACTGAAGCTTTCTTT	CASSPPMDTEAFF
TRBV10-1	-	-	TRBJ2-5	TGCGCCAGCAGTGAGGACAGTTCCGTAACCCAGTACTTC	CASSEDSSVTQYF
TRBV27	-	-	TRBJ2-1	TGTGCCAGCAGTTTGCTAGGAACGGGCAATGAGCAGTTCTTC	CASSLLGTGNEQFF
TRBV6-5	-	-	TRBJ2-7	TGTGCCAGCAGTTATTATGGGCTATCCTACGAGCAGTACTTC	CASSYYGLSYEQYF
TRBV6-1	-	-	TRBJ2-7	TGTGCCAGCAGTGAATGGTTTGTCGACTACGAGCAGTACTTC	CASSEWFVDYEQYF
TRBV7-6	-	-	TRBJ2-1	TGTGCCAGCAGTGCGTCCGGGTCAGTTCATGAGCAGTTCTTC	CASSASGSVHEQFF
TRBV7-9	-	-	TRBJ1-3	TGTGCCAGCAGCCCACGCCTCGGCAGCTCTGGAAACACCATATATTTT	CASSPRLGSSGNTIYF
TRBV6-6	TRBD2	-	TRBJ2-5	TGTGCCAGCAGTTACTCGATCGGGGAGGGGGAGACCCAGTACTTC	CASSYSIGEGETQYF